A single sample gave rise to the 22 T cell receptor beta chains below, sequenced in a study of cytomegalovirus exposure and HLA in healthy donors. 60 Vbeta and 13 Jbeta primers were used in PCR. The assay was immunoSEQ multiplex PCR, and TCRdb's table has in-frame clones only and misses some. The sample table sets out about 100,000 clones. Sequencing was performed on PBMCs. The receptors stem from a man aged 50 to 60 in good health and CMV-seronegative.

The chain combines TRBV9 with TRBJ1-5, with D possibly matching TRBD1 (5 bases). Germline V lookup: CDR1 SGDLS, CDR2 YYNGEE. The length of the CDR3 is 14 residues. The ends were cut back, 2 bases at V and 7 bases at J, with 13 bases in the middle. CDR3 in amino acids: CASSVGGDGQPQHF. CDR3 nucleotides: TGTGCCAGCAGCGTCGGAGGGGATGGACAGCCCCAGCATTTT.

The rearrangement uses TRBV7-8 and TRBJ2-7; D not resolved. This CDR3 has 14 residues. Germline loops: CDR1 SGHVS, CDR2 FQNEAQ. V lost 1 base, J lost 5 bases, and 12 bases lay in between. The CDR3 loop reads CASSLVPPQNEQYF. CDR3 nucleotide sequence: TGTGCCAGCAGCTTAGTCCCCCCGCAGAACGAGCAGTACTTC.

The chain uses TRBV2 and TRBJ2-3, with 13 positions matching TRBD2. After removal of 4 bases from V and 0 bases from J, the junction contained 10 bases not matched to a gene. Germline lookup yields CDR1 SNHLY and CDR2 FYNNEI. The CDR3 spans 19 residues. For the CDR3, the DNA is TGTGCCAGCAGTGCCGGGACTAGCGGGGTGACCGGAAGCACAGATACGCAGTATTTT. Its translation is CASSAGTSGVTGSTDTQYF.

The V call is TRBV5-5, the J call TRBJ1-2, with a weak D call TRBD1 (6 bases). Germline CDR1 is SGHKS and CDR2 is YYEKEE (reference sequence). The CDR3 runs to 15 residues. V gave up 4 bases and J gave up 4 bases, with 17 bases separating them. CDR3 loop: CASSTGQSPGYGYTF. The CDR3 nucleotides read TGTGCCAGCAGCACCGGACAGTCTCCTGGCTATGGCTACACCTTC.

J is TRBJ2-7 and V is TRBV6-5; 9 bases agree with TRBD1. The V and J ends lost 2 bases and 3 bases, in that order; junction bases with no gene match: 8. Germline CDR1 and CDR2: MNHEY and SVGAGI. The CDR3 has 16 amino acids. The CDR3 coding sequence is TGTGCCAGCAGTTACCTCCCAGGACAGGGGATCTACGAGCAGTACTTC. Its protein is CASSYLPGQGIYEQYF.

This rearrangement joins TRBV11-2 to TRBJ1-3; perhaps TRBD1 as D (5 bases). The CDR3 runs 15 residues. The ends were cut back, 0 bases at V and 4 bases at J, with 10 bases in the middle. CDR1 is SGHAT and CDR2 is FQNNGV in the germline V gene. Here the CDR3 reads CASSLDRAAGNTIYF. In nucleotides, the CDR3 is TGTGCCAGCAGCTTAGACAGGGCTGCAGGAAACACCATATATTTT.

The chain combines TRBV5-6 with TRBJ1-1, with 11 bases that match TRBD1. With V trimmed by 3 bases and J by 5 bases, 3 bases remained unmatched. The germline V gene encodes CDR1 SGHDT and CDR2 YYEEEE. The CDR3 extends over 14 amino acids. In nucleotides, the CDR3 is TGTGCCAGCAGCTGGGGGACAGGGGGAACTGAAGCTTTCTTT. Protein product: CASSWGTGGTEAFF.

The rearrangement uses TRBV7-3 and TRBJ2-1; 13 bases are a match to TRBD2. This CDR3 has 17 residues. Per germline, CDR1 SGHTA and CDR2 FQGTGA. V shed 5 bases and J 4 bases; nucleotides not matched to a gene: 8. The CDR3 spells CASSPGGGLAGYNEQFF. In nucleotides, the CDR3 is TGTGCCAGCAGCCCAGGCGGGGGACTAGCGGGATACAATGAGCAGTTCTTC.

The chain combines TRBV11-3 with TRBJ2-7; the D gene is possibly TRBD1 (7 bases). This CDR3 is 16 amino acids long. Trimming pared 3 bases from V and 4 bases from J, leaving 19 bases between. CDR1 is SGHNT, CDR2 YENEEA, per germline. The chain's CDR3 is CASSFGESRGAYEQYF. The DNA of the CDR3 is TGTGCCAGCAGCTTCGGCGAATCCAGGGGGGCGTACGAGCAGTACTTC.

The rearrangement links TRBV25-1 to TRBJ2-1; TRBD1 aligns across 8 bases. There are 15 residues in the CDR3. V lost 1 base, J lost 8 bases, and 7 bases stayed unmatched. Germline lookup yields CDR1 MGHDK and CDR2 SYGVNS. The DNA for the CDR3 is TGTGCCAGCAGTGAATCCAGGACAGGGCTAGATGAGCAGTTCTTC. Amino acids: CASSESRTGLDEQFF.

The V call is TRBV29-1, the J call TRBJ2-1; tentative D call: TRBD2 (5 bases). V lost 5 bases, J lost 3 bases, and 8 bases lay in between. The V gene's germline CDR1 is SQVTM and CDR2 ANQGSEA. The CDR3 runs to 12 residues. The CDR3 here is CSVRTDYNEQFF. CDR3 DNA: TGCAGCGTTCGGACTGACTACAATGAGCAGTTCTTC.

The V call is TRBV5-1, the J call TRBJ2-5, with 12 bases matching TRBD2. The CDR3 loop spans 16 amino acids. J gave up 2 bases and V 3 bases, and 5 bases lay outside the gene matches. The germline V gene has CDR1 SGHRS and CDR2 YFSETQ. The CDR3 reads CASSSAGTSGQETQYF. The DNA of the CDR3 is TGCGCCAGCAGCTCAGCCGGGACTAGCGGGCAAGAGACCCAGTACTTC.

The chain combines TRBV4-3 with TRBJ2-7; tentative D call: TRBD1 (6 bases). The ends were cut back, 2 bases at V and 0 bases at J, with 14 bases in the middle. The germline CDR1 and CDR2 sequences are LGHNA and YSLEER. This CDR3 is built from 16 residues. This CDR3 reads CASSQRVPGHSYEQYF. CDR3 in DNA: TGCGCCAGCAGCCAACGGGTACCGGGACACTCCTACGAGCAGTACTTC.

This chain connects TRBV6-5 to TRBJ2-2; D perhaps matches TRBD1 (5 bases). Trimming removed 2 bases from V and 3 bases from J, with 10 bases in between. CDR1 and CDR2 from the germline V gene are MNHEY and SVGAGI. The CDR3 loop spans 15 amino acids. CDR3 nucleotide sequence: TGTGCCAGCAGTTACGACAGTGGGTACACCGGGGAGCTGTTTTTT. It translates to CASSYDSGYTGELFF.

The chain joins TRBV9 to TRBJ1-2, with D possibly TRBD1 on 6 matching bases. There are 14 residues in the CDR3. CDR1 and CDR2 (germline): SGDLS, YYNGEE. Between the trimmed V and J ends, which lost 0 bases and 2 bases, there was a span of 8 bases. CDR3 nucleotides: TGTGCCAGCAGCGTAGAGGGGGGGAACTATGGCTACACCTTC. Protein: CASSVEGGNYGYTF. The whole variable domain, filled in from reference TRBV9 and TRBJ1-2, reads DSGVTQTPKHLITATGQRVTLRCSPRSGDLSVYWYQQSLDQGLQFLIQYYNGEERAKGNILERFSAQQFPDLHSELNLSSLELGDSALYFCASSVEGGNYGYTFGSGTRLTVV.

CDR3 DNA sequence: TGTGCCAGCAGTGAAGTGACACCGTATGGCTACACCTTC. Translating gives CASSEVTPYGYTF. This rearrangement joins TRBV2 to TRBJ1-2, with D hard to call. Germline-derived CDR1 and CDR2 are SNHLY and FYNNEI. Trimming removed 1 base at V and 5 bases at J, with 8 bases between. This CDR3 contains 13 residues.

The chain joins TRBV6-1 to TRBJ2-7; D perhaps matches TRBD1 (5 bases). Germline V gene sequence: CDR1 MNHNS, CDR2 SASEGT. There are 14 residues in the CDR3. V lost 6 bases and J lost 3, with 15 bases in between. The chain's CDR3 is CASRRVGVNYEQYF. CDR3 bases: TGTGCCAGCAGGCGCGTAGGGGTGAACTACGAGCAGTACTTC.

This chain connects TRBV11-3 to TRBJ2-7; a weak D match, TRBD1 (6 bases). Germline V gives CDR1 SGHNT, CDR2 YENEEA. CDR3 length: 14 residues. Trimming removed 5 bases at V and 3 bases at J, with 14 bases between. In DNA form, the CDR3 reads TGTGCCAGCAGCCCCTTTTTGACAGGCTACGAGCAGTACTTC. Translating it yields CASSPFLTGYEQYF. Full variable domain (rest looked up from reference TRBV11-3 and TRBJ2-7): EAGVVQSPRYKIIEKKQPVAFWCNPISGHNTLYWYLQNLGQGPELLIRYENEEAVDDSQLPKDRFSAERLKGVDSTLKIQPAELGDSAVYLCASSPFLTGYEQYFGPGTRLTVT.

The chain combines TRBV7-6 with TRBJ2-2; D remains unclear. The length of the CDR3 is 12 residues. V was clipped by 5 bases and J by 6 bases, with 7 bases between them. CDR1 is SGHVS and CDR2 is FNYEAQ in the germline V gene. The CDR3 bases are TGTGCCAGCAGCCTCAGCGCCGGGGAGCTGTTTTTT. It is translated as CASSLSAGELFF.

The CDR3 DNA is TGTGCCAGCAATGCAGGGCTAGGGGGAAATGAGCAGTTCTTC. Protein: CASNAGLGGNEQFF. The chain couples TRBV6-5 to TRBJ2-1, with D maybe TRBD1 (6 bases). Germline loops: CDR1 MNHEY, CDR2 SVGAGI. The CDR3 consists of 14 residues. V was trimmed by 7 bases and J by 7 bases, leaving 17 bases between them.

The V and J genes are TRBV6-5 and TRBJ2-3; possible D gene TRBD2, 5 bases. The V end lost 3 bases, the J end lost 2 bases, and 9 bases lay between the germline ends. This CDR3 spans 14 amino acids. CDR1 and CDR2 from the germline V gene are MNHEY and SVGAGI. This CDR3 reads CASSYSETTDTQYF. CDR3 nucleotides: TGTGCCAGCAGTTATAGCGAGACCACAGATACGCAGTATTTT.

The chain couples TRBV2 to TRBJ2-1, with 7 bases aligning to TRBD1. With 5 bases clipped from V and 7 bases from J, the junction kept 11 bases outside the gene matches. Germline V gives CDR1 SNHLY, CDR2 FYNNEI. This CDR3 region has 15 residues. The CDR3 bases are TGTGCCAGCAGTTATCTGCAGGGGGAGTTTAATGAGCAGTTCTTC. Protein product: CASSYLQGEFNEQFF.